Listed below are T cell receptor beta chains from one sample, sequenced in a study of cytomegalovirus exposure and HLA in healthy donors. Some clones are missing from TCRdb's copy, which holds only in-frame ones; the method was immunoSEQ multiplex PCR. The data show roughly 100,000 clones, 12% seen once. Sequencing was done on a sample of PBMCs. These receptors were collected from a man in his forties or fifties in good health and CMV-seropositive. Both conserved end residues are part of each CDR3. Each record gives: J gene, CDR3 length, clone size, D gene, V gene, CDR3 protein, CDR3 DNA. D genes are given only for firm matches. Rows may omit the clone size; those that give it use once, few, many or a size class.

j_gene: TRBJ2-3; len: 14; abundance: few; d_gene: TRBD2; v_gene: TRBV27; CDR3aa: CASSLTAGGNTQYF; CDR3nt: TGTGCCAGCAGTTTAACAGCGGGAGGTAATACGCAGTATTTT
j_gene: TRBJ2-1; len: 12; abundance: few; d_gene: NA; v_gene: TRBV2; CDR3aa: CASSTQGGEQFF; CDR3nt: TGTGCCAGCAGCACCCAGGGGGGTGAGCAGTTCTTC
j_gene: TRBJ1-1; len: 12; abundance: NA; d_gene: NA; v_gene: TRBV7-9; CDR3aa: CASSSAGSEAFF; CDR3nt: TGTGCCAGCAGCTCTGCGGGGAGTGAAGCTTTCTTT
j_gene: TRBJ2-2; len: 16; abundance: NA; d_gene: NA; v_gene: TRBV6-5; CDR3aa: CASSYSLGQGTGELFF; CDR3nt: TGTGCCAGCAGTTACTCCCTGGGGCAGGGCACCGGGGAGCTGTTTTTT
j_gene: TRBJ2-7; len: 15; abundance: few; d_gene: TRBD1; v_gene: TRBV5-1; CDR3aa: CASSLAVTGVDEQYF; CDR3nt: TGCGCCAGCAGCTTGGCGGTGACAGGGGTAGACGAGCAGTACTTC
j_gene: TRBJ2-6; len: 17; abundance: NA; d_gene: NA; v_gene: TRBV4-3; CDR3aa: CASSQVRVGVGANVLTF; CDR3nt: TGCGCCAGCAGCCAAGTTAGGGTCGGGGTTGGGGCCAACGTCCTGACTTTC
j_gene: TRBJ2-5; len: 14; abundance: few; d_gene: NA; v_gene: TRBV7-9; CDR3aa: CASSFSGVLITQYF; CDR3nt: TGTGCCAGCAGCTTCTCAGGGGTCCTCATAACCCAGTACTTC
j_gene: TRBJ1-2; len: 13; abundance: NA; d_gene: TRBD1; v_gene: TRBV7-2; CDR3aa: CASSPTGDYGYTF; CDR3nt: TGTGCCAGCAGCCCTACAGGGGACTATGGCTACACCTTC
j_gene: TRBJ1-1; len: 17; abundance: NA; d_gene: NA; v_gene: TRBV5-1; CDR3aa: CASSLKWGTGLPTEAFF; CDR3nt: TGCGCCAGCAGCTTGAAGTGGGGCACAGGGTTACCCACTGAAGCTTTCTTT
j_gene: TRBJ2-7; len: 15; abundance: NA; d_gene: NA; v_gene: TRBV13; CDR3aa: CASSLRSLLNYEQYF; CDR3nt: TGTGCCAGCAGCCTCCGGTCTCTCCTGAACTACGAGCAGTACTTC
j_gene: TRBJ2-1; len: 14; abundance: NA; d_gene: NA; v_gene: TRBV5-1; CDR3aa: CASSLGQGGNEQFF; CDR3nt: TGCGCCAGCAGCTTGGGGCAGGGAGGCAATGAGCAGTTCTTC
j_gene: TRBJ2-7; len: 13; abundance: NA; d_gene: NA; v_gene: TRBV19; CDR3aa: CASSQKGWYEQYF; CDR3nt: TGTGCCAGTAGCCAGAAGGGGTGGTACGAGCAGTACTTC
j_gene: TRBJ1-5; len: 13; abundance: few; d_gene: NA; v_gene: TRBV19; CDR3aa: CASGAVVDQPQHF; CDR3nt: TGTGCCAGTGGGGCTGTCGTGGATCAGCCCCAGCATTTT
j_gene: TRBJ2-5; len: 14; abundance: few; d_gene: TRBD2; v_gene: TRBV2; CDR3aa: CASSDLAGGETQYF; CDR3nt: TGTGCCAGCAGTGACTTAGCGGGAGGTGAGACCCAGTACTTC
j_gene: TRBJ2-3; len: 17; abundance: NA; d_gene: TRBD2; v_gene: TRBV5-1; CDR3aa: CASSLGVSGKNTDTQYF; CDR3nt: TGCGCCAGCAGCTTGGGGGTTAGCGGGAAGAACACAGATACGCAGTATTTT
j_gene: TRBJ2-7; len: 15; abundance: few; d_gene: TRBD1; v_gene: TRBV10-3; CDR3aa: CAISDVRDRGYEQYF; CDR3nt: TGTGCCATCAGTGATGTTAGGGACAGGGGCTACGAGCAGTACTTC
j_gene: TRBJ2-3; len: 16; abundance: few; d_gene: TRBD2; v_gene: TRBV2; CDR3aa: CASSPRTSGGTDTQYF; CDR3nt: TGTGCCAGCAGTCCTAGGACTAGCGGGGGCACAGATACGCAGTATTTT
j_gene: TRBJ2-7; len: 14; abundance: NA; d_gene: NA; v_gene: TRBV4-1; CDR3aa: CASSQGQGYYEQYF; CDR3nt: TGCGCCAGCAGCCAAGGCCAGGGATACTACGAGCAGTACTTC
j_gene: TRBJ2-1; len: 15; abundance: few; d_gene: NA; v_gene: TRBV5-1; CDR3aa: CASSLAGQPYNEQFF; CDR3nt: TGCGCCAGCAGCTTAGCAGGGCAACCCTACAATGAGCAGTTCTTC
j_gene: TRBJ2-5; len: 14; abundance: NA; d_gene: NA; v_gene: TRBV5-5; CDR3aa: CASSFLTAQETQYF; CDR3nt: TGTGCCAGCAGCTTTTTGACAGCCCAAGAGACCCAGTACTTC
j_gene: TRBJ1-1; len: 13; abundance: NA; d_gene: NA; v_gene: TRBV10-2; CDR3aa: CASQDSLNTEAFF; CDR3nt: TGCGCCAGCCAGGACAGTTTGAACACTGAAGCTTTCTTT
j_gene: TRBJ2-5; len: 14; abundance: NA; d_gene: NA; v_gene: TRBV5-1; CDR3aa: CASRTGPVLETQYF; CDR3nt: TGCGCCAGCAGAACAGGACCTGTTTTAGAGACCCAGTACTTC
j_gene: TRBJ1-2; len: 12; abundance: NA; d_gene: NA; v_gene: TRBV6-6; CDR3aa: CASSQDSYGYTF; CDR3nt: TGTGCCAGCAGTCAAGACAGCTATGGCTACACCTTC
j_gene: TRBJ2-1; len: 16; abundance: few; d_gene: NA; v_gene: TRBV5-1; CDR3aa: CASSLWGAGTMNEQFF; CDR3nt: TGCGCCAGCAGCTTGTGGGGGGCCGGGACTATGAATGAGCAGTTCTTC
j_gene: TRBJ2-3; len: 13; abundance: NA; d_gene: TRBD2; v_gene: TRBV25-1; CDR3aa: CASRREGTDTQYF; CDR3nt: TGTGCCAGCAGGCGGGAGGGCACAGATACGCAGTATTTT
j_gene: TRBJ2-7; len: 13; abundance: NA; d_gene: NA; v_gene: TRBV6-1; CDR3aa: CASIGAGVDEQYF; CDR3nt: TGTGCCAGCATTGGAGCGGGCGTGGACGAGCAGTACTTC
j_gene: TRBJ2-7; len: 14; abundance: NA; d_gene: TRBD1; v_gene: TRBV27; CDR3aa: CASSWTGGTYEQYF; CDR3nt: TGTGCCAGCAGCTGGACAGGGGGGACCTACGAGCAGTACTTC
j_gene: TRBJ1-1; len: 13; abundance: few; d_gene: TRBD1; v_gene: TRBV29-1; CDR3aa: CSVSGGLNTEAFF; CDR3nt: TGCAGCGTCTCAGGGGGTTTGAACACTGAAGCTTTCTTT
j_gene: TRBJ2-3; len: 15; abundance: few; d_gene: TRBD1; v_gene: TRBV6-6; CDR3aa: CASSRTGGNTDTQYF; CDR3nt: TGTGCCAGCAGTCGGACAGGGGGAAACACAGATACGCAGTATTTT
j_gene: TRBJ2-1; len: 14; abundance: NA; d_gene: NA; v_gene: TRBV4-1; CDR3aa: CASSLEARDNEQFF; CDR3nt: TGCGCCAGCAGCCTCGAGGCCAGGGACAATGAGCAGTTCTTC
j_gene: TRBJ2-7; len: 16; abundance: NA; d_gene: TRBD2; v_gene: TRBV19; CDR3aa: CASSPLAGGGGYEQYF; CDR3nt: TGTGCCAGTAGTCCTCTCGCAGGCGGGGGTGGCTACGAGCAGTACTTC
j_gene: TRBJ2-3; len: 17; abundance: NA; d_gene: TRBD2; v_gene: TRBV7-2; CDR3aa: CASSLQSGLVTGDTQYF; CDR3nt: TGTGCCAGCAGCTTACAAAGTGGACTAGTAACAGGTGATACGCAGTATTTT
j_gene: TRBJ2-3; len: 15; abundance: few; d_gene: TRBD2; v_gene: TRBV4-1; CDR3aa: CASSQTGTSGKTQYF; CDR3nt: TGCGCCAGCAGCCAAACCGGGACTAGCGGGAAAACGCAGTATTTT
j_gene: TRBJ1-2; len: 11; abundance: NA; d_gene: NA; v_gene: TRBV5-1; CDR3aa: CASSLGSGYTF; CDR3nt: TGCGCCAGCAGCTTGGGTAGTGGCTACACCTTC
j_gene: TRBJ2-5; len: 14; abundance: few; d_gene: NA; v_gene: TRBV7-2; CDR3aa: CASSLGYQQETQYF; CDR3nt: TGTGCCAGCAGCTTAGGCTACCAACAAGAGACCCAGTACTTC
j_gene: TRBJ2-3; len: 15; abundance: few; d_gene: NA; v_gene: TRBV28; CDR3aa: CASRRREHRTDTQYF; CDR3nt: TGTGCCAGCAGAAGGCGGGAACACCGCACAGATACGCAGTATTTT
j_gene: TRBJ2-7; len: 16; abundance: NA; d_gene: NA; v_gene: TRBV6-5; CDR3aa: CASSYSWEQVPYEQYF; CDR3nt: TGTGCCAGCAGTTACAGTTGGGAACAGGTCCCCTACGAGCAGTACTTC
j_gene: TRBJ2-6; len: 14; abundance: NA; d_gene: NA; v_gene: TRBV30; CDR3aa: CASYRASGANVLTF; CDR3nt: TGTGCCTCCTACAGGGCCTCTGGGGCCAACGTCCTGACTTTC
j_gene: TRBJ1-3; len: 15; abundance: NA; d_gene: TRBD1; v_gene: TRBV2; CDR3aa: CASSADRGLGNTIYF; CDR3nt: TGTGCCAGCAGTGCCGACAGGGGGCTCGGAAACACCATATATTTT
j_gene: TRBJ1-1; len: 16; abundance: NA; d_gene: NA; v_gene: TRBV28; CDR3aa: CASSLWRGRVGTEAFF; CDR3nt: TGTGCCAGCAGTTTATGGCGGGGGCGAGTGGGGACTGAAGCTTTCTTT
j_gene: TRBJ2-3; len: 15; abundance: NA; d_gene: TRBD2; v_gene: TRBV7-3; CDR3aa: CASSLRLAGTDTQYF; CDR3nt: TGTGCCAGCAGCTTAAGACTAGCGGGCACAGATACGCAGTATTTT
j_gene: TRBJ2-3; len: 13; abundance: few; d_gene: NA; v_gene: TRBV9; CDR3aa: CASSRGYTDTQYF; CDR3nt: TGTGCCAGCAGCAGAGGATACACAGATACGCAGTATTTT
j_gene: TRBJ2-7; len: 16; abundance: few; d_gene: NA; v_gene: TRBV5-6; CDR3aa: CASSLRGLTVTYEQYF; CDR3nt: TGTGCCAGCAGCCTTCGGGGGTTGACAGTCACCTACGAGCAGTACTTC
j_gene: TRBJ1-1; len: 14; abundance: NA; d_gene: TRBD1; v_gene: TRBV7-9; CDR3aa: CASSPGQYSTEAFF; CDR3nt: TGTGCCAGTAGTCCGGGACAGTACAGTACTGAAGCTTTCTTT
j_gene: TRBJ2-1; len: 17; abundance: NA; d_gene: NA; v_gene: TRBV5-4; CDR3aa: CASSLGGSGVPYDEQFF; CDR3nt: TGTGCCAGCAGCTTGGGAGGTAGCGGAGTACCCTACGACGAGCAGTTCTTC
j_gene: TRBJ2-3; len: 17; abundance: few; d_gene: TRBD1; v_gene: TRBV5-4; CDR3aa: CASSPGGLGRLADTQYF; CDR3nt: TGTGCCAGCAGCCCAGGGGGCCTAGGAAGGTTGGCAGATACGCAGTATTTT
j_gene: TRBJ2-7; len: 11; abundance: few; d_gene: NA; v_gene: TRBV28; CDR3aa: CAGGGGFEQYF; CDR3nt: TGTGCCGGCGGTGGGGGGTTCGAGCAGTACTTC
j_gene: TRBJ2-1; len: 10; abundance: NA; d_gene: NA; v_gene: TRBV5-1; CDR3aa: CASGTNEQFF; CDR3nt: TGCGCCAGCGGGACTAATGAGCAGTTCTTC
j_gene: TRBJ2-7; len: 15; abundance: NA; d_gene: TRBD2; v_gene: TRBV6-5; CDR3aa: CASSPSGGISYEQYF; CDR3nt: TGTGCCAGCAGCCCATCGGGGGGGATCTCCTACGAGCAGTACTTC
j_gene: TRBJ1-1; len: 12; abundance: few; d_gene: NA; v_gene: TRBV6-4; CDR3aa: CASSSQVTEAFF; CDR3nt: TGTGCCAGCTCAAGTCAGGTCACTGAAGCTTTCTTT
j_gene: TRBJ2-2; len: 15; abundance: NA; d_gene: TRBD2; v_gene: TRBV27; CDR3aa: CASSLASGNRGELFF; CDR3nt: TGTGCCAGCAGTTTAGCTAGCGGGAACCGCGGGGAGCTGTTTTTT
j_gene: TRBJ2-1; len: 16; abundance: NA; d_gene: TRBD1; v_gene: TRBV28; CDR3aa: CASSPIRTGGYNEQFF; CDR3nt: TGTGCCAGCAGCCCCATACGGACAGGGGGCTACAATGAGCAGTTCTTC
j_gene: TRBJ2-4; len: 16; abundance: once; d_gene: NA; v_gene: TRBV7-9; CDR3aa: CASSPRGQEAKNIQYF; CDR3nt: TGTGCCAGCAGTCCCCGAGGGCAGGAGGCCAAAAACATTCAGTACTTC
j_gene: TRBJ2-7; len: 12; abundance: NA; d_gene: NA; v_gene: TRBV27; CDR3aa: CASSSEARVQYF; CDR3nt: TGTGCCAGCAGTTCCGAAGCCAGGGTTCAGTACTTC
j_gene: TRBJ2-7; len: 17; abundance: NA; d_gene: TRBD2; v_gene: TRBV2; CDR3aa: CASSEARGGLSNYEQYF; CDR3nt: TGTGCCAGCAGTGAAGCGCGGGGGGGCTTAAGTAACTACGAGCAGTACTTC
j_gene: TRBJ1-2; len: 14; abundance: NA; d_gene: TRBD1; v_gene: TRBV6-1; CDR3aa: CASSVRDSQYGYTF; CDR3nt: TGTGCCAGCAGTGTTAGGGACAGTCAATATGGCTACACCTTC
j_gene: TRBJ2-1; len: 11; abundance: NA; d_gene: NA; v_gene: TRBV30; CDR3aa: CAWSFLGEQFF; CDR3nt: TGTGCCTGGAGTTTCCTCGGGGAGCAGTTCTTC
j_gene: TRBJ2-1; len: 15; abundance: NA; d_gene: NA; v_gene: TRBV7-8; CDR3aa: CASSLGPSGYNEQFF; CDR3nt: TGTGCCAGCAGCTTAGGGCCCAGCGGCTACAATGAGCAGTTCTTC
j_gene: TRBJ2-5; len: 14; abundance: few; d_gene: TRBD1; v_gene: TRBV19; CDR3aa: CASSKGTVQETQYF; CDR3nt: TGTGCCAGTAGTAAAGGGACAGTTCAGGAGACCCAGTACTTC
j_gene: TRBJ2-3; len: 16; abundance: NA; d_gene: TRBD2; v_gene: TRBV28; CDR3aa: CASSLTTSQATDTQYF; CDR3nt: TGTGCCAGCAGTTTAACGACTAGCCAGGCAACAGATACGCAGTATTTT